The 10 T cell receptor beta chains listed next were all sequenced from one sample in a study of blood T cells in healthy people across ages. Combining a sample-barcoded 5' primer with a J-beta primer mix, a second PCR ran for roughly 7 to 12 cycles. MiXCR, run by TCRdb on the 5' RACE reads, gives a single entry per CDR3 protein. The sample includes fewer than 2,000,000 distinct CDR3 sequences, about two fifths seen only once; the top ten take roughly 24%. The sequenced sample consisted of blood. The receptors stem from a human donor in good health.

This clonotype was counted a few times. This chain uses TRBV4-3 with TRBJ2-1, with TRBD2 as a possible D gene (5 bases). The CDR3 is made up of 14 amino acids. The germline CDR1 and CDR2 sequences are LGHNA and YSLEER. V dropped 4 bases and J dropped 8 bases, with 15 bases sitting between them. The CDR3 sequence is CASSPSLSGYEQFF. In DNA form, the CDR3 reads TGCGCCAGCAGCCCCTCCCTCAGCGGCTATGAGCAGTTCTTC.

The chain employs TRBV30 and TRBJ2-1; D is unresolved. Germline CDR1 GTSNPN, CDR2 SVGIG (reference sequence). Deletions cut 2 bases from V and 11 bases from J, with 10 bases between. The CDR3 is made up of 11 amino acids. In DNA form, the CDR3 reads TGTGCCTGGAGTCTAAGGGCCAAGCAGTTCTTC. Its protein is CAWSLRAKQFF. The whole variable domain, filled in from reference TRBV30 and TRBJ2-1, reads SQTIHQWPATLVQPVGSPLSLECTVEGTSNPNLYWYRQAAGRGLQLLFYSVGIGQISSEVPQNLSASRPQDRQFILSSKKLLLSDSGFYLCAWSLRAKQFFGPGTRLTVL.

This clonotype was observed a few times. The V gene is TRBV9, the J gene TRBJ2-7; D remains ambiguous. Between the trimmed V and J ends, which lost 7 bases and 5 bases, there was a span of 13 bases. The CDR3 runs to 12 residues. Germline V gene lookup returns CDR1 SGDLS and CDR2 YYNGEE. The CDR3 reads CASSKVGDEQYF. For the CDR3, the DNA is TGTGCCAGCTCTAAAGTAGGCGACGAGCAGTACTTC.

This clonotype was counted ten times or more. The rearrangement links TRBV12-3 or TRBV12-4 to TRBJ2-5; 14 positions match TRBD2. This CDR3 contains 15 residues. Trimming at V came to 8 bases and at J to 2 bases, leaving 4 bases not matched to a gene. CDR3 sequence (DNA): TGTGCCAGCGGGACTAGCGGGGGATTACAAGAGACCCAGTACTTC. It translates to CASGTSGGLQETQYF.

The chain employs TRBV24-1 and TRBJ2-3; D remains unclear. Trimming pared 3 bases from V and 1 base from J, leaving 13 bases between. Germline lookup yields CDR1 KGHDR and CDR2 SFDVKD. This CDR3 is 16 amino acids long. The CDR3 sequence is CATSDPLVMGTDTQYF. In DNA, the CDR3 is TGTGCCACCAGTGATCCGCTCGTGATGGGCACAGATACGCAGTATTTT.

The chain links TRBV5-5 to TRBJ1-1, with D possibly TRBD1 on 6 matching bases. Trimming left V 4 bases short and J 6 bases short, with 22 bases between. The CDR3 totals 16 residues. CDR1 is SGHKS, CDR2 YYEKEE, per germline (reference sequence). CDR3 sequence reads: CASSRRDIRMSAEAFF. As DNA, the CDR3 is TGTGCCAGCAGCCGCCGGGACATTCGAATGAGCGCTGAAGCTTTCTTT.

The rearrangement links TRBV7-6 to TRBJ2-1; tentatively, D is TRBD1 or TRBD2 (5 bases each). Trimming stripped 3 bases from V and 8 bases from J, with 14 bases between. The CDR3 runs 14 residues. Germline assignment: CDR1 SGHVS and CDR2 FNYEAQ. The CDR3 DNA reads TGTGCCAGCAGCTTGGGGGTCAGGGACCATGAGCAGTTCTTC. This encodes CASSLGVRDHEQFF.

The CDR3 reads CASRRGGAQYF. The DNA for the CDR3 is TGTGCCAGTCGACGGGGTGGGGCCCAGTACTTC. This sequence joins TRBV3-1 and TRBJ2-5; D is perhaps TRBD2 (5 bases). Deletions cut 9 bases from V and 9 bases from J, with 14 bases between. The CDR3 has 11 amino acids. The germline gives CDR1 LGHDT, CDR2 YNNKEL (reference sequence).

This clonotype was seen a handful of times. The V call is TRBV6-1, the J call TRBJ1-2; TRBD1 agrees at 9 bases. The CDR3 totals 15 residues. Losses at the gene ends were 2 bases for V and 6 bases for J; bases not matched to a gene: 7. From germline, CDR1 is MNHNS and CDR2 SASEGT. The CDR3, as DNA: TGTGCCAGCAGTGAACGGGACAGGGAATCGGATGGCTACACCTTC. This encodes CASSERDRESDGYTF.

The CDR3 sequence is CSVEIRQGYGYTF. CDR3 in DNA: TGCAGCGTCGAAATACGACAGGGGTATGGCTACACCTTC. The chain couples TRBV29-1 to TRBJ1-2; 8 bases agree with TRBD1. Germline lookup yields CDR1 SQVTM and CDR2 ANQGSEA. Trimming took 6 bases from V and 5 from J; bases not matched to a gene: 8. The CDR3 spans 13 residues.